The next 9 T cell receptor beta chains were all read from a single sample in a study of blood T cell repertoires in COVID-19. This table comes from immunoSEQ multiplex PCR, and its TCRdb copy is limited to in-frame clones, with some not included. The repertoire includes 310,000 or so clones, roughly 84% of them detected once, and 1% sits in the top ten. Source material: peripheral blood. These receptors were taken from a man aged 50 to 60 with active or convalescent COVID-19.

In DNA form, the CDR3 reads TGTGCCAGCAGTGATACAGCCTCTGGGGCCAACGTCCTGACTTTC. It encodes CASSDTASGANVLTF. The gene calls are TRBV27 and TRBJ2-6, with D uncertain. Trimming cost V 5 bases and J 0 bases, with 8 bases left between them. The CDR3 length is 15 residues. Germline assignment: CDR1 MNHEY and CDR2 SMNVEV (reference sequence).

This rearrangement joins TRBV6-4 to TRBJ2-1, with D perhaps TRBD2 (6 bases). V dropped 5 bases and J dropped 4 bases, with 12 bases sitting between them. CDR3 size: 14 residues. Germline CDR1 reads MRHNA; CDR2 reads SNTAGT. The CDR3 DNA sequence: TGTGCCAGCAGTCCTATGAGCGGGTACAATGAGCAGTTCTTC. This translates into CASSPMSGYNEQFF.

The CDR3 loop is CASRLAGANTGELFF. The CDR3 nucleotides are TGTGCCAGCAGGTTGGCGGGGGCGAACACCGGGGAGCTGTTTTTT. This chain links TRBV27 with TRBJ2-2; 7 positions agree with TRBD2. Per germline, CDR1 MNHEY and CDR2 SMNVEV (reference sequence). V lost 6 bases, J lost 0 bases, and 4 bases stayed unmatched. The CDR3 contains 15 residues.

This clone was seen repeatedly, ten times or more. The V gene is TRBV11-2, the J gene TRBJ2-5, with TRBD2 matching 7 bases. Germline V gene lookup returns CDR1 SGHAT and CDR2 FQNNGV. The CDR3 totals 14 residues. Unmatched junction bases numbered 9, after V lost 6 bases and J lost 5 bases. The CDR3 here is CASRGGPEFETQYF. The CDR3 nucleotides are TGTGCCAGCAGGGGAGGGCCGGAATTCGAGACCCAGTACTTC.

The chain recombines TRBV9 with TRBJ1-2; tentatively, D is TRBD1 (6 bases). This CDR3 comprises 13 residues. Germline CDR1 reads SGDLS; CDR2 reads YYNGEE. V gave up 2 bases and J gave up 7 bases, with 12 bases separating them. The CDR3, as DNA: TGTGCCAGCAGCGTTCAGGGGCAGGGTGGCTACACCTTC. This codes for CASSVQGQGGYTF.

A note on this clone: Other DNA sequences in the sample encode the same CDR3. This chain joins TRBV9 and TRBJ1-2; 7 bases fit TRBD1. V trimming: 0 bases; J trimming: 4 bases; junction bases outside the gene matches: 3. Germline values: CDR1 SGDLS, CDR2 YYNGEE. The CDR3 sequence is 14 residues long. The CDR3 sequence: CASSVGQGGYGYTF. The CDR3 nucleotides read TGTGCCAGCAGCGTAGGACAGGGAGGCTATGGCTACACCTTC. The variable domain in full, completed from reference TRBV9 and TRBJ1-2, reads DSGVTQTPKHLITATGQRVTLRCSPRSGDLSVYWYQQSLDQGLQFLIQYYNGEERAKGNILERFSAQQFPDLHSELNLSSLELGDSALYFCASSVGQGGYGYTFGSGTRLTVV.

The chain links TRBV4-1 to TRBJ2-5, with 7 bases identical to TRBD1. There are 15 residues in the CDR3. V shed 3 bases and J 3 bases; nucleotides not matched to a gene: 7. Looked up from germline, CDR1 is MGHRA and CDR2 is YSYEKL. CDR3 in amino acids: CASSQRGQAEETQYF. CDR3 coding DNA: TGCGCCAGCAGCCAGAGGGGGCAGGCGGAAGAGACCCAGTACTTC.

This rearrangement joins TRBV10-3 to TRBJ1-3; no clear D gene. CDR1 and CDR2 (germline): ENHRY, SYGVKD. Trimming removed 9 bases at V and 3 bases at J, with 12 bases between. The CDR3 has 13 residues. In nucleotides, the CDR3 is TGTGCCATGTGTACAGATCTTGGAAACACCATATATTTT. Translated: CAMCTDLGNTIYF.

The chain has TRBV28 and TRBJ1-5, with 9 bases aligning to TRBD1. V lost 8 bases, J lost 6 bases, and 5 bases stayed unmatched. This CDR3 region has 13 residues. Germline loops: CDR1 MDHEN, CDR2 SYDVKM. The CDR3 DNA sequence: TGTGCCAGCCACACAGGGGGCGTTCAGCCCCAGCATTTT. Protein product: CASHTGGVQPQHF. The variable domain in full, with the rest retrieved from reference TRBV28 and TRBJ1-5, is DVKVTQSSRYLVKRTGEKVFLECVQDMDHENMFWYRQDPGLGLRLIYFSYDVKMKEKGDIPEGYSVSREKKERFSLILESASTNQTSMYLCASHTGGVQPQHFGDGTRLSIL.